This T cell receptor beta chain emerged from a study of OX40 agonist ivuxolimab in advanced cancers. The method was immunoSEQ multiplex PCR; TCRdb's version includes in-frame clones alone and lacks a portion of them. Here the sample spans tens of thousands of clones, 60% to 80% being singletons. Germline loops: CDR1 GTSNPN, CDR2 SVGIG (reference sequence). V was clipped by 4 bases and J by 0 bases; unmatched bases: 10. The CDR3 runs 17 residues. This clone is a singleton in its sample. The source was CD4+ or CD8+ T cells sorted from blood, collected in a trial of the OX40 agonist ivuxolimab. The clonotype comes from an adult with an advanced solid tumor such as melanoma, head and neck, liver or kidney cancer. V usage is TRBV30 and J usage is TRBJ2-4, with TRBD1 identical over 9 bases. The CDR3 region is CAWMPGQGLLAKNIQYF. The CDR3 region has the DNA TGTGCCTGGATGCCGGGACAGGGTCTTCTAGCCAAAAACATTCAGTACTTC.